What follows describes a single T cell receptor (beta chain). This sample is part of a study of T cell repertoires and Cas9 in healthy adults. Turning to the study itself: Multi-effector potency, cytotoxicity and lineage were assessed in SpCas9-reactive CD4 and CD8 T cells.

Profiled with immunoSEQ multiplex PCR; TCRdb holds only in-frame clones, not every one. The data hold hundreds of clones, with about 90% observed a single time. Study-level results: A preexisting SpCas9-directed effector T cell response was described as ubiquitous in the healthy humans studied. SpCas9-reactive effector T cells were reportedly restrained in vitro by SpCas9-reactive regulatory T cells.

CDR1 KGHSH and CDR2 LQKENI come from the germline V gene. CDR3 length: 13 residues. The V gene lost 3 bases and the J gene lost 4 bases, with 9 bases spanning the gap. The TCR was taken from a human donor in good health. V gene TRBV18 combines with J gene TRBJ1-2; D remains ambiguous. Input material: SpCas9-reactive CD4+ effector T cells (CD137+, CD154-, CD25-, CD127+) from PBMCs; culture status not recorded. CDR3 in DNA: TGTGCCAGCTCACCGGGCCAGATCTATGGCTACACCTTC. This translates into CASSPGQIYGYTF.